These 27 T cell receptor beta chains were all obtained from the same sample, sequenced in a study of T cell responses to AZD1222 COVID-19 vaccine. Clones were read by immunoSEQ multiplex PCR, and TCRdb kept only the in-frame ones, dropping some. The repertoire has roughly 130,000 clones, 85% to 90% of them found once; the top ten carry around 3.1%. The specimen comprised peripheral blood, sampled on day 0 of AZD1222 vaccination. These receptors originate from an adult in good health.

The chain couples TRBV5-1 to TRBJ2-7; D might be TRBD1 or TRBD2, each matching 5 bases. The CDR3 length is 13 residues. V lost 3 bases and J lost 4, with 11 bases in between. Germline V lookup: CDR1 SGHRS, CDR2 YFSETQ. The CDR3 is CASSYGDRYEQYF. CDR3 sequence (DNA): TGCGCCAGCAGCTACGGGGACCGGTACGAGCAGTACTTC.

This clone was observed a single time. The gene calls are TRBV21-1 and TRBJ2-5. TRBV21-1 is assigned pseudogene status. The CDR3 extends over 17 amino acids. The CDR3 DNA reads TGTGCCAGCAGCCCCCCTCGAACTCTAGGGAACCAAGAGACCCAGTACTTC. The encoded protein is CASSPPRTLGNQETQYF.

The chain carries TRBV5-4 and TRBJ2-1, with 12 bases fitting TRBD2. This CDR3 spans 18 amino acids. Trimming cost V 4 bases and J 3 bases; bases outside gene matches: 11. The germline gives CDR1 SGHNT, CDR2 YYREEE (reference sequence). The CDR3 bases are TGTGCCAGCAGCCGGCCCCTAGCGGGAGGGCTCGGCTACAATGAGCAGTTCTTC. It encodes CASSRPLAGGLGYNEQFF.

This clone was seen just once. The chain couples TRBV5-4 to TRBJ2-6; D unresolved. The V gene lost 0 bases and the J gene lost 5 bases, with 9 bases spanning the gap. Germline V lookup: CDR1 SGHNT, CDR2 YYREEE (reference sequence). The CDR3 has 15 amino acids. The CDR3 coding sequence is TGTGCCAGCAGCTTGGGGGAATATAGGGCCAACGTCCTGACTTTC. Its translation: CASSLGEYRANVLTF. The full variable domain, in which reference TRBV5-4 and TRBJ2-6 provide the parts outside the CDR3, is ETGVTQSPTHLIKTRGQQVTLRCSSQSGHNTVSWYQQALGQGPQFIFQYYREEENGRGNFPPRFSGLQFPNYSSELNVNALELDDSALYLCASSLGEYRANVLTFGAGSRLTVL.

The chain employs TRBV7-8 and TRBJ1-1, with D maybe TRBD1 (5 bases). Germline V gene lookup returns CDR1 SGHVS and CDR2 FQNEAQ. This CDR3 has 15 residues. V was shortened by 0 bases and J by 1 base, with 9 bases between the two germline ends. The CDR3 sequence is CASSLAAGTNTEAFF. CDR3 sequence (DNA): TGTGCCAGCAGCTTAGCGGCAGGGACGAACACTGAAGCTTTCTTT.

The chain employs TRBV28 and TRBJ1-2, with a tentative D call TRBD1 (6 bases). CDR3 size: 15 residues. V was pared by 0 bases and J by 3 bases, with 11 bases between. CDR1 is MDHEN and CDR2 is SYDVKM in the germline V gene. DNA for the CDR3: TGTGCCAGCAGTTTATGGGGGGGGCGGGACTATGGCTACACCTTC. Protein sequence: CASSLWGGRDYGYTF.

This clone was seen more than once but under ten times. The chain is built from TRBV4-2 and TRBJ1-6; D uncertain. V was trimmed by 0 bases and J by 6 bases, leaving 6 bases between them. Germline assignment: CDR1 LGHNA and CDR2 YNFKEQ. The CDR3 is 14 amino acids. CDR3 sequence: CASSQDKINSPLHF. The CDR3 DNA is TGTGCCAGCAGCCAAGACAAGATTAATTCACCCCTCCACTTT.

The rearrangement joins TRBV2 to TRBJ1-4; possible D gene TRBD1, 5 bases. Trimming took 11 bases from V and 8 from J, leaving 18 bases between them. The CDR3 is 13 residues long. Germline CDR1 and CDR2: SNHLY and FYNNEI. The CDR3 here is CASRQGREEKLFF. The CDR3 region has the DNA TGTGCCTCTAGGCAGGGTCGGGAGGAAAAACTGTTTTTT.

The chain carries TRBV4-1 and TRBJ2-7; 12 bases line up with TRBD1. Germline CDR1 reads MGHRA; CDR2 reads YSYEKL. The length of the CDR3 is 16 residues. Unmatched junction bases numbered 4, after V lost 0 bases and J lost 4 bases. The CDR3 DNA reads as TGCGCCAGCAGCCAAGAACCGGGACAGGGGGCTTACGAGCAGTACTTC. Its protein is CASSQEPGQGAYEQYF.

CDR3 residues: CASSRRGANEQYF. CDR3 sequence (DNA): TGTGCCAGCAGTCGCAGGGGGGCTAACGAGCAGTACTTC. This rearrangement joins TRBV6-5 to TRBJ2-7; tentative D call: TRBD1 (7 bases). The ends were cut back, 5 bases at V and 5 bases at J, with 13 bases in the middle. CDR3 length equals 13 residues. In germline, CDR1 is MNHEY, CDR2 SVGAGI.

This clone is a singleton in its sample. This chain joins TRBV27 and TRBJ2-7, with 7 bases fitting TRBD2. The CDR3 sequence is 15 residues long. Per germline, CDR1 MNHEY and CDR2 SMNVEV (reference sequence). Trimming at V came to 3 bases and at J to 0 bases, leaving 5 bases not matched to a gene. DNA of the CDR3: TGTGCCAGCAGTTTTAGCGGGTTGAGCTCCTACGAGCAGTACTTC. Protein: CASSFSGLSSYEQYF.

This sequence joins TRBV5-1 and TRBJ2-7; tentatively, D is TRBD1 (5 bases). This CDR3 contains 14 residues. Trimming left V 4 bases short and J 0 bases short, with 11 bases between. The germline gives CDR1 SGHRS, CDR2 YFSETQ. The CDR3 here is CASSPRTFSYEQYF. For the CDR3, the DNA is TGCGCCAGCAGCCCTAGGACATTCTCCTACGAGCAGTACTTC. The full variable domain, completed using reference TRBV5-1 and TRBJ2-7, is KAGVTQTPRYLIKTRGQQVTLSCSPISGHRSVSWYQQTPGQGLQFLFEYFSETQRNKGNFPGRFSGRQFSNSRSEMNVSTLELGDSALYLCASSPRTFSYEQYFGPGTRLTVT.

The chain links TRBV13 to TRBJ2-2; 8 bases align to TRBD2. Trimming took 3 bases from V and 5 from J; bases not matched to a gene: 5. CDR1 PRHDT and CDR2 FYEKMQ come from the germline V gene (reference sequence). This CDR3 is built from 15 residues. Written as DNA, the CDR3 is TGTGCCAGCAGCTTGCGGGGGGCGAGTACCGGGGAGCTGTTTTTT. This codes for CASSLRGASTGELFF.

The chain is built from TRBV4-1 and TRBJ2-7, with 10 bases lining up with TRBD1. This CDR3 has 15 amino acids. The J segment lost 6 bases and the V segment lost 2 bases, leaving 7 bases of the junction unmatched. Germline V gene data show CDR1 as MGHRA and CDR2 as YSYEKL. Written as DNA, the CDR3 is TGCGCCAGCAGCCAACTTCCGGGACAGGGGTCCGAGCAGTACTTC. Translation: CASSQLPGQGSEQYF.

The chain links TRBV18 to TRBJ2-5; TRBD1 aligns across 7 bases. The trim removed 3 bases at V and 4 bases at J, leaving 5 bases unmatched. Germline V CDR1 and CDR2: KGHSH, LQKENI. The CDR3 covers 14 residues. CDR3 sequence: CASSPSRGPETQYF. CDR3 DNA: TGTGCCAGCTCACCCTCGAGGGGGCCAGAGACCCAGTACTTC. Together with reference TRBV18 and TRBJ2-5, the CDR3 gives the full variable domain: NAGVMQNPRHLVRRRGQEARLRCSPMKGHSHVYWYRQLPEEGLKFMVYLQKENIIDESGMPKERFSAEFPKEGPSILRIQQVVRGDSAAYFCASSPSRGPETQYFGPGTRLLVL.

The V call is TRBV9, the J call TRBJ2-4, with D unresolved. V was trimmed by 4 bases and J by 7 bases, leaving 33 bases between them. Germline V gene lookup returns CDR1 SGDLS and CDR2 YYNGEE. This CDR3 spans 20 amino acids. The CDR3 sequence: CASSTGSRQNGRFHHNIQYF. In DNA, the CDR3 is TGTGCCAGCAGCACCGGAAGCCGGCAAAATGGTCGCTTTCACCATAACATTCAGTACTTC.

J is TRBJ1-2 and V is TRBV4-3; 7 positions agree with TRBD1. V was pared by 4 bases and J by 4 bases, with 12 bases of the junction left unmatched. The germline V gene encodes CDR1 LGHNA and CDR2 YSLEER. The CDR3 length is 16 residues. This CDR3 is CASSRLGTVSSYGYTF. Here the CDR3 DNA reads TGCGCCAGCAGCCGTCTTGGGACAGTTTCTTCCTATGGCTACACCTTC.

V usage is TRBV12-3 or TRBV12-4 and J usage is TRBJ1-1; D is perhaps TRBD1 (6 bases). Trimming shortened V by 6 bases and J by 7 bases, and 12 bases separated the two germline ends. This CDR3 is built from 12 residues. The CDR3 reads CASSRTDHEAFF. The CDR3 nucleotides read TGTGCCAGCAGCCGGACAGATCATGAAGCTTTCTTT.

The chain uses TRBV7-9 and TRBJ1-5; D unclear. There are 14 residues in the CDR3. CDR1 and CDR2 (germline): SEHNR, FQNEAQ (reference sequence). Trimming removed 1 base from V and 7 bases from J, with 11 bases in between. The CDR3 bases are TGTGCCAGCAGCTTAGTTGGGCCGGGCCAGCCCCAGCATTTT. It yields the protein CASSLVGPGQPQHF. Based on the CDR3 plus reference TRBV7-9 and TRBJ1-5, the full variable domain is DTGVSQNPRHKITKRGQNVTFRCDPISEHNRLYWYRQTLGQGPEFLTYFQNEAQLEKSRLLSDRFSAERPKGSFSTLEIQRTEQGDSAMYLCASSLVGPGQPQHFGDGTRLSIL.

The chain joins TRBV27 to TRBJ1-2; 7 positions match TRBD1. J gave up 5 bases and V 3 bases, and 6 bases lay outside the gene matches. The germline CDR1 and CDR2 sequences are MNHEY and SMNVEV (reference sequence). CDR3 size: 14 residues. The CDR3 DNA reads as TGTGCCAGCAGTTTTGGGGCAGGGGGATATGGCTACACCTTC. It encodes CASSFGAGGYGYTF.

This chain links TRBV19 with TRBJ2-1; D is unclear. The ends were cut back, 4 bases at V and 4 bases at J, with 5 bases in the middle. Looked up from germline, CDR1 is LNHDA and CDR2 is SQIVND (reference sequence). This CDR3 contains 12 residues. CDR3 region: CASSTTYNEQFF. The CDR3 nucleotides are TGTGCCAGTAGTACCACTTACAATGAGCAGTTCTTC.

The gene calls are TRBV2 and TRBJ1-6; D uncertain. The V gene lost 7 bases and the J gene lost 0 bases, with 10 bases spanning the gap. The CDR3 contains 15 residues. CDR1 is SNHLY, CDR2 FYNNEI, per germline. CDR3 residues: CASNKDSSYNSPLHF. In DNA, the CDR3 is TGTGCCAGCAATAAGGATAGCTCCTATAATTCACCCCTCCACTTT.

The gene calls are TRBV27 and TRBJ2-7; tentative D call: TRBD2 (7 bases). Germline V gene data show CDR1 as MNHEY and CDR2 as SMNVEV (reference sequence). The CDR3 extends over 14 amino acids. The germline V and J ends were trimmed by 10 bases and 2 bases, with 18 bases remaining between them. Here the CDR3 DNA reads TGTGCCACCTCACGTGGGGGGGCGGCCTACGAGCAGTACTTC. Protein product: CATSRGGAAYEQYF.

V and J are TRBV5-4 and TRBJ1-4; 11 bases match TRBD1. Trimming cost V 4 bases and J 5 bases; bases outside gene matches: 1. The CDR3 covers 14 residues. Germline V CDR1 and CDR2: SGHNT, YYREEE (reference sequence). DNA of the CDR3: TGTGCCAGCAGCGGGACAGGGGGAAATGAAAAACTGTTTTTT. It is translated as CASSGTGGNEKLFF.

This chain uses TRBV4-3 with TRBJ2-2, with 9 bases lining up with TRBD1. The J segment lost 4 bases and the V segment lost 1 base, leaving 4 bases of the junction unmatched. Germline CDR1 and CDR2: LGHNA and YSLEER. CDR3 size: 16 residues. The CDR3 loop is CASSQGDRVRTGELFF. CDR3 bases: TGCGCCAGCAGCCAAGGGGACAGGGTCCGCACCGGGGAGCTGTTTTTT.

The genes are TRBV27 and TRBJ2-7; 9 nucleotides line up with TRBD1. Unmatched junction bases numbered 4, after V lost 1 base and J lost 3 bases. The CDR3 covers 15 residues. Germline CDR1 is MNHEY and CDR2 is SMNVEV (reference sequence). The CDR3, as DNA: TGTGCCAGCAGTTTATGGGACAGGGTACACTACGAGCAGTACTTC. Amino acid sequence: CASSLWDRVHYEQYF.

This clone was seen more than once but under ten times. The J gene is TRBJ2-7, the V gene TRBV7-9; D uncertain. This CDR3 is 13 amino acids long. In germline, CDR1 is SEHNR, CDR2 FQNEAQ (reference sequence). Trimming removed 5 bases at V and 3 bases at J, with 11 bases between. DNA for the CDR3: TGTGCCAGCAGCGTAAGCAGTAACTACGAGCAGTACTTC. Translating it yields CASSVSSNYEQYF.